The T cell receptor (beta chain) under discussion was sequenced for a study of T cells after posttransplantation cyclophosphamide. After removal of 1 base from V and 0 bases from J, the junction contained 5 bases not matched to a gene. CDR1 and CDR2 (germline): SQVTM, ANQGSEA. The length of the CDR3 is 15 residues. Controls had myeloablative marrow grafts with methotrexate and calcineurin inhibitor, sampled at 1 year. Only in-frame clones appear in the TCRdb table, and some are missing; sequencing was by immunoSEQ multiplex PCR. The data contain some 15,000 clones, 80% to 90% of them singletons. The material was PBMCs, obtained 441 days after allogeneic stem cell transplant with calcineurin inhibitor and methotrexate. This receptor was taken from a male patient in his thirties who received an allogeneic stem cell transplant from an unrelated donor, was CMV-positive, and had acute and chronic GVHD. Some T cells may arise from the graft donor. The chain links TRBV29-1 to TRBJ2-5; 7 bases line up with TRBD1. The CDR3 reads CSVEGKQGYQETQYF. The CDR3 bases are TGCAGCGTTGAAGGAAAACAGGGGTACCAAGAGACCCAGTACTTC.